Listed below are T cell receptor beta chains from one sample, sequenced in a study of blood T cell repertoires in COVID-19. Profiling relied on immunoSEQ multiplex PCR, and the TCRdb table lists in-frame clones only, not all of them. The top ten clones hold 15% of a sample with 90,000 to 110,000 clones, about four fifths of them seen once. The specimen was peripheral blood. These TCRs come from a woman older than 75 with acute or convalescent COVID-19. Both conserved end residues are part of each CDR3. The D gene is left open where the match is weak. Clone size is given for some rows only: seen once, a few or many times, or a class if the clone is expanded.

CDR3aa,CDR3nt,len,d_gene,abundance,v_gene,j_gene
CASTLRQGRSPLHF,TGTGCCAGCACCCTAAGACAGGGGCGTTCACCCCTCCACTTT,14,TRBD1,NA,TRBV28,TRBJ1-6
CASSLSAVPPYEQYF,TGTGCCAGCAGCTTATCGGCGGTCCCACCCTACGAGCAGTACTTC,15,NA,NA,TRBV7-9,TRBJ2-7
CASSSGQTTNEKLFF,TGTGCCAGTAGTTCTGGACAGACAACTAATGAAAAACTGTTTTTT,15,NA,NA,TRBV19,TRBJ1-4
CASSEQTGNQPQHF,TGTGCCAGCAGTGAACAGACAGGGAACCAGCCCCAGCATTTT,14,TRBD1,NA,TRBV6-4,TRBJ1-5
CASKSLGATNEKLFF,TGTGCCAGTAAATCTCTCGGTGCAACTAATGAAAAACTGTTTTTT,15,NA,NA,TRBV19,TRBJ1-4
CASSQGSGNQPQHF,TGTGCCAGCAGCCAAGGCAGCGGGAATCAGCCCCAGCATTTT,14,NA,NA,TRBV3-1/TRBV3-2,TRBJ1-5
CASGLEVTGGATNEKLFF,TGTGCTAGTGGTCTGGAGGTGACAGGAGGCGCAACTAATGAAAAACTGTTTTTT,18,NA,NA,TRBV12-5,TRBJ1-4
CASSGAGVTDTQYF,TGTGCCAGCAGCGGAGCGGGAGTCACAGATACGCAGTATTTT,14,TRBD2,NA,TRBV28,TRBJ2-3
CASSSRAGVYNEQFF,TGCGCCAGCAGCAGTCGAGCGGGAGTATACAATGAGCAGTTCTTC,15,TRBD2,NA,TRBV5-1,TRBJ2-1
CASSQPSGELFF,TGTGCCAGCAGCCAACCTTCCGGGGAGCTGTTTTTT,12,NA,many,TRBV3-1/TRBV3-2,TRBJ2-2
CASSERGGPNTEAFF,TGTGCCAGCAGTGAAAGGGGGGGCCCGAACACTGAAGCTTTCTTT,15,NA,once,TRBV6-1,TRBJ1-1
CASSGTIGETQYF,TGTGCCAGTAGCGGGACAATAGGCGAGACCCAGTACTTC,13,NA,NA,TRBV19,TRBJ2-5
CASTLQGLSYEQYF,TGTGCCAGCACGCTGCAGGGCCTCTCCTACGAGCAGTACTTC,14,NA,NA,TRBV6-5,TRBJ2-7
CASSPEAQGGYGYTF,TGTGCCAGCTCACCAGAGGCCCAGGGGGGCTATGGCTACACCTTC,15,TRBD1,NA,TRBV18,TRBJ1-2
CASSLLALAENEQFF,TGCGCCAGCAGCTTGTTGGCCTTAGCAGAGAATGAGCAGTTCTTC,15,NA,NA,TRBV5-1,TRBJ2-1
CASSRREGAYEQYF,TGCGCCAGCAGCCGTCGAGAGGGTGCCTACGAGCAGTACTTC,14,NA,NA,TRBV5-1,TRBJ2-7
CASGFPAGGIGELFF,TGTGCTAGTGGTTTCCCAGCGGGAGGTATCGGGGAGCTGTTTTTT,15,TRBD2,NA,TRBV12-5,TRBJ2-2
CASTTPTGQSTDTQYF,TGTGCCAGCACCACCCCGACCGGACAGAGCACAGATACGCAGTATTTT,16,NA,NA,TRBV28,TRBJ2-3
CASTKTGHEQFF,TGTGCCAGTACCAAGACAGGGCATGAGCAGTTCTTC,12,TRBD1,once,TRBV19,TRBJ2-1
CASSLDPGLQETQYF,TGCGCCAGCAGCTTGGATCCGGGACTGCAAGAGACCCAGTACTTC,15,NA,NA,TRBV5-1,TRBJ2-5
CASTRTEVPSGNTIYF,TGTGCCAGCACAAGGACAGAAGTACCATCTGGAAACACCATATATTTT,16,NA,NA,TRBV6-6,TRBJ1-3
CASSLAVLGNEQFF,TGTGCCAGCAGCTTAGCGGTACTAGGTAATGAGCAGTTCTTC,14,NA,NA,TRBV7-2,TRBJ2-1
CASSLMGRDGETQYF,TGTGCCAGCAGCTTAATGGGGCGGGATGGGGAGACCCAGTACTTC,15,NA,NA,TRBV5-5,TRBJ2-5
CSASGGRADLEQFF,TGCAGTGCTAGTGGCGGGAGGGCCGACTTAGAGCAGTTCTTC,14,TRBD2,NA,TRBV20-1,TRBJ2-1
CASSPQRQGTQYF,TGTGCCAGCAGCCCACAAAGACAGGGAACGCAGTATTTT,13,TRBD1,few,TRBV7-2,TRBJ2-3
CASLNRELYNSPLHF,TGTGCCAGCCTAAACAGGGAACTCTATAATTCACCCCTCCACTTT,15,NA,NA,TRBV6-5,TRBJ1-6
CASSLVGTMDEKLFF,TGTGCCAGCAGCTTAGTTGGGACAATGGATGAAAAACTGTTTTTT,15,NA,NA,TRBV7-2,TRBJ1-4
CASSFRDRGGGYTF,TGCGCCAGCAGCTTCAGGGACAGGGGAGGTGGCTACACCTTC,14,TRBD1,NA,TRBV5-1,TRBJ1-2
CASSPGRGNQPQHF,TGTGCCAGCAGTCCAGGGAGGGGCAATCAGCCCCAGCATTTT,14,NA,NA,TRBV6-6,TRBJ1-5
CASSSPGGGYTF,TGTGCCAGCAGTTCGCCCGGGGGGGGCTACACCTTC,12,NA,NA,TRBV6-5,TRBJ1-2
CASSLALSYGYTF,TGTGCCAGCAGCTTAGCACTGAGCTATGGCTACACCTTC,13,NA,NA,TRBV7-8,TRBJ1-2
CATRAAGELFF,TGTGCCACCAGGGCAGCCGGGGAGCTGTTTTTT,11,NA,NA,TRBV24-1,TRBJ2-2
CASSSPRTSGSMRTDTQYF,TGTGCCAGCAGCTCCCCTCGGACTAGCGGGAGTATGCGCACAGATACGCAGTATTTT,19,TRBD2,NA,TRBV7-9,TRBJ2-3
CASRPRTGGSSGNTIYF,TGCGCCAGCAGGCCCAGGACAGGGGGATCCTCTGGAAACACCATATATTTT,17,TRBD1,NA,TRBV10-2,TRBJ1-3
CASSLASVGNTEAFF,TGTGCCAGCAGCTTAGCGTCGGTCGGGAACACTGAAGCTTTCTTT,15,NA,NA,TRBV7-2,TRBJ1-1
CASSLDGSRTDTQYF,TGTGCCAGCAGCTTAGACGGGAGTAGGACAGATACGCAGTATTTT,15,NA,NA,TRBV11-2,TRBJ2-3
CASSLALAQRGASYEQYF,TGCGCCAGCAGCTTGGCCCTTGCCCAGCGGGGGGCCTCCTACGAGCAGTACTTC,18,TRBD2,NA,TRBV5-1,TRBJ2-7
CASRLRQVVPPHYGYTF,TGTGCAAGTCGCTTACGACAGGTAGTCCCTCCTCACTATGGCTACACCTTC,17,NA,NA,TRBV12-2,TRBJ1-2
CASSQRDSQPQHF,TGTGCCAGCAGCCAACGGGACAGTCAGCCCCAGCATTTT,13,TRBD1,few,TRBV3-1/TRBV3-2,TRBJ1-5
CASSWGDRMNTEAFF,TGCGCCAGCAGCTGGGGGGACAGGATGAACACTGAAGCTTTCTTT,15,TRBD1,NA,TRBV5-1,TRBJ1-1
CASSLHTGQRTYEQYF,TGCGCCAGCAGTCTTCACACAGGGCAGAGAACCTACGAGCAGTACTTC,16,NA,NA,TRBV23-1,TRBJ2-7
CASRVLATSTDTQYF,TGTGCCAGCAGGGTACTAGCGACTAGCACAGATACGCAGTATTTT,15,TRBD2,NA,TRBV2,TRBJ2-3
CASSLGPWTPNTGELFF,TGTGCCAGCAGCTTAGGCCCGTGGACACCGAACACCGGGGAGCTGTTTTTT,17,NA,NA,TRBV7-6,TRBJ2-2
CASSQVFIAGVTGELFF,TGTGCCAGCAGCCAAGTCTTCATAGCGGGAGTGACCGGGGAGCTGTTTTTT,17,TRBD2,few,TRBV14,TRBJ2-2
CSVDRAGMNTEAFF,TGCAGCGTTGACAGGGCCGGCATGAACACTGAAGCTTTCTTT,14,NA,NA,TRBV29-1,TRBJ1-1
CASSPSGLGADTQYF,TGTGCCAGTAGCCCTAGCGGACTAGGGGCAGATACGCAGTATTTT,15,TRBD2,few,TRBV19,TRBJ2-3
CSVESSGEVETQYF,TGCAGCGTTGAAAGTAGCGGGGAGGTTGAGACCCAGTACTTC,14,TRBD2,NA,TRBV29-1,TRBJ2-5
CASSRGGHEETQYF,TGTGCCAGCAGCCGTGGAGGGCACGAAGAGACCCAGTACTTC,14,NA,once,TRBV11-2,TRBJ2-5
CSVVALNTGELFF,TGCAGCGTTGTAGCGTTAAACACCGGGGAGCTGTTTTTT,13,NA,NA,TRBV29-1,TRBJ2-2
CASSPLGTGAGELFF,TGTGCCAGCTCACCACTCGGGACAGGGGCCGGGGAGCTGTTTTTT,15,TRBD1,once,TRBV18,TRBJ2-2
CASSFQYNEQFF,TGTGCCAGCAGCTTCCAGTACAATGAGCAGTTCTTC,12,NA,few,TRBV7-2,TRBJ2-1
CASSERTGGQPQHF,TGTGCCAGCTCAGAACGAACAGGTGGGCAGCCCCAGCATTTT,14,NA,NA,TRBV2,TRBJ1-5